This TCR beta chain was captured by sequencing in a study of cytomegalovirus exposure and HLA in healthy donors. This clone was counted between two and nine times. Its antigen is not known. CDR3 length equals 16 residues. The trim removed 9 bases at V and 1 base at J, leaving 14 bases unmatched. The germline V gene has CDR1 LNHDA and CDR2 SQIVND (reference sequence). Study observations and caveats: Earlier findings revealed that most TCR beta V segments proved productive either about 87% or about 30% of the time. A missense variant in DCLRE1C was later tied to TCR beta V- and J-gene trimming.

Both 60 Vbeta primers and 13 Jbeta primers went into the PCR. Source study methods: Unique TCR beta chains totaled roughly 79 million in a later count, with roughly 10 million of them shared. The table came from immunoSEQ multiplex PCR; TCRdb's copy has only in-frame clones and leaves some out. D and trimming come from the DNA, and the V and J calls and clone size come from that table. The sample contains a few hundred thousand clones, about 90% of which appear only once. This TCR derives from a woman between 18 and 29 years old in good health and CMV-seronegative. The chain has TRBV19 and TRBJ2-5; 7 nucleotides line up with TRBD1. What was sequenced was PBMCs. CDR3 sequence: CASRGFGYFTQETQYF. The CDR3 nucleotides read TGTGCCAGCAGGGGGTTTGGGTACTTTACCCAAGAGACCCAGTACTTC.